Below, 20 T cell receptor beta chains from the same sample are listed, as sequenced in a study of blood T cells in healthy people across ages. A J-beta primer mix and a sample-barcoded 5' primer were used in a second PCR of roughly 6 to 11 cycles. TCRdb reanalysed the 5' RACE reads using MiXCR and keeps one entry per CDR3 protein. The sample has fewer than 2,000,000 distinct CDR3 sequences; 39% are singletons. Sequenced sample: blood. The source is a human donor in good health.

This chain links TRBV29-1 with TRBJ2-1; D may be TRBD2 (6 bases). Germline V gene lookup returns CDR1 SQVTM and CDR2 ANQGSEA. The CDR3 consists of 12 residues. With 4 bases removed from V and 12 bases from J, the gap between germline ends came to 16 bases. For the CDR3, the DNA is TGCAGCGTTGTTGAGGGGCGGGGAAGGCAGTTCTTC. Its translation is CSVVEGRGRQFF.

This clonotype was detected a few times. V is TRBV6-5 and J is TRBJ2-1; D assignment may be TRBD1 or TRBD2 (5 bases each). From germline, CDR1 is MNHEY and CDR2 SVGAGI. This CDR3 contains 14 residues. The V gene lost 6 bases and the J gene lost 8 bases, with 17 bases spanning the gap. CDR3 DNA sequence: TGTGCCAGCAGACCCGGGTACGGGGCCCATGAGCAGTTCTTC. Translating it yields CASRPGYGAHEQFF.

This clonotype appeared a single time. The chain couples TRBV7-8 to TRBJ2-3; 11 bases align to TRBD2. CDR3 length: 17 residues. Trimming at V came to 5 bases and at J to 4 bases, leaving 11 bases not matched to a gene. Per the germline V gene, CDR1 is SGHVS and CDR2 is FQNEAQ. CDR3 loop: CASSPDPLAGAADTQYF. In nucleotides, the CDR3 is TGTGCCAGCAGCCCCGATCCACTAGCGGGGGCTGCAGATACGCAGTATTTT.

Worth noting for this clonotype: One end of the junction varies from germline; a read error may be responsible. This chain joins TRBV28 and TRBJ2-3; tentative D call: TRBD2 (5 bases). The CDR3 totals 14 residues. Germline lookup yields CDR1 MDHEN and CDR2 SYDVKM. Here the CDR3 reads CASSLGGYTDMQYF. CDR3 coding DNA: TGTGCCAGCAGTTTAGGCGGGTATACAGATATGCAGTATTTT.

The V call is TRBV2, the J call TRBJ1-6, with a tentative D call TRBD1 (5 bases). Germline V gives CDR1 SNHLY, CDR2 FYNNEI. The CDR3 runs to 13 residues. V was shortened by 8 bases and J by 10 bases, with 15 bases between the two germline ends. This CDR3 is CASQPGIGSPLHF. In DNA, the CDR3 is TGTGCCAGCCAGCCAGGGATCGGATCACCCCTCCACTTT.

The chain joins TRBV7-2 to TRBJ1-3; 8 bases are shared with TRBD1. Germline V gene lookup returns CDR1 SGHTA and CDR2 FQGNSA. CDR3 length equals 15 residues. V trimming: 2 bases; J trimming: 8 bases; junction bases outside the gene matches: 8. The CDR3 DNA follows: TGTGCCAGCAGCTTAACGCGACAGGGGACGTACACCATATATTTT. Its translation: CASSLTRQGTYTIYF.

As to this clonotype: Germline is not matched at one junction end, which may reflect a read error. V gene TRBV15 combines with J gene TRBJ1-2, with D unresolved. The CDR3 loop spans 12 amino acids. Germline CDR1 and CDR2: LNHNV and YYDKDF (reference sequence). The CDR3 DNA sequence: TGTGCCACCAGTCAGTCTCGCTATGGTTACACCTTC. Residues: CATSQSRYGYTF.

This clonotype was seen a few times. This chain joins TRBV13 and TRBJ2-1; maybe TRBD2 (5 bases). V lost 4 bases to trimming and J lost 10 bases, with 20 bases between them. The CDR3 is 15 residues long. Looked up from germline, CDR1 is PRHDT and CDR2 is FYEKMQ (reference sequence). CDR3 protein: CASSYPQSPGGEQFF. Here the CDR3 DNA reads TGTGCCAGCAGCTACCCTCAGTCACCCGGCGGGGAGCAGTTCTTC.

CDR3 nucleotides: TGTGCCAGCAGCCGCGTAGAAGGGCAAGAGACCCAGTACTTC. This codes for CASSRVEGQETQYF. The chain uses TRBV5-4 and TRBJ2-5; D ambiguous. There are 14 residues in the CDR3. Trimming shortened V by 4 bases and J by 2 bases, and 12 bases separated the two germline ends. Germline V lookup: CDR1 SGHNT, CDR2 YYREEE (reference sequence). The full variable domain, with the rest looked up from reference TRBV5-4 and TRBJ2-5, is ETGVTQSPTHLIKTRGQQVTLRCSSQSGHNTVSWYQQALGQGPQFIFQYYREEENGRGNFPPRFSGLQFPNYSSELNVNALELDDSALYLCASSRVEGQETQYFGPGTRLLVL.

This clonotype was counted only a few times. CDR3 residues: CSAGGTSGNYNEQFF. As DNA, the CDR3 is TGCAGTGCCGGTGGGACTAGCGGAAATTACAATGAGCAGTTCTTC. The chain joins TRBV20-1 to TRBJ2-1; 11 bases line up with TRBD2. V dropped 6 bases and J dropped 4; count of bases not matched to a gene: 8. The germline V gene encodes CDR1 DFQATT and CDR2 SNEGSKA (reference sequence). This CDR3 is built from 15 residues.

A word on this clonotype: A much larger clonotype is one base distant, so this may be a read error. V is TRBV4-2 and J is TRBJ1-5; D gene unclear. CDR3 length: 15 amino acids. Germline CDR1 LGHNA, CDR2 YNFKEQ. CDR3 nucleotide sequence: TGTGCCGGCAGCCAAGAATCCGTCGGAAGTCAGCCCCAGCATTTT. Translation gives CAGSQESVGSQPQHF.

The rearrangement joins TRBV5-1 to TRBJ2-7, with 7 bases that match TRBD1. CDR1 is SGHRS, CDR2 YFSETQ, per germline. V gave up 5 bases and J gave up 1 base; unmatched junction bases: 9. The CDR3 has 15 residues. The CDR3 DNA is TGCGCCAGCAGTTATACCGGGACAGCATCCTACGAGCAGTACTTC. This gives the protein CASSYTGTASYEQYF.

The chain couples TRBV27 to TRBJ2-3, with unresolved D. Germline values: CDR1 MNHEY, CDR2 SMNVEV (reference sequence). V dropped 5 bases and J dropped 7 bases, with 13 bases sitting between them. The CDR3 length is 13 residues. The CDR3 DNA reads as TGTGCCAGCAGTACCCATCCCACGAATACGCAGTATTTT. It encodes CASSTHPTNTQYF.

This chain links TRBV28 with TRBJ1-5; TRBD1 might be the D (5 bases). Germline loops: CDR1 MDHEN, CDR2 SYDVKM. The CDR3 consists of 17 residues. Trimming pared 1 base from V and 0 bases from J, leaving 13 bases between. The CDR3 here is CASSLYGTANSNQPQHF. In DNA form, the CDR3 reads TGTGCCAGCAGTTTATATGGGACGGCTAATAGCAATCAGCCCCAGCATTTT.

This clonotype was seen at least ten times. CDR3 in amino acids: CASSGQPYEQYF. The CDR3 DNA reads as TGTGCCAGCAGTGGACAGCCCTACGAGCAGTACTTC. The V and J genes are TRBV6-5 and TRBJ2-7, with a tentative D call TRBD1 (6 bases). The CDR3 loop spans 12 amino acids. The V end was cut by 5 bases, the J end by 2 bases, with 7 bases between. Per germline, CDR1 MNHEY and CDR2 SVGAGI.

This clonotype was counted only a few times. The gene calls are TRBV7-2 and TRBJ2-5; D is unclear. Trimming cost V 5 bases and J 3 bases, with 22 bases left between them. The germline CDR1 and CDR2 sequences are SGHTA and FQGNSA. This CDR3 is 17 amino acids long. This chain's CDR3 is CASSLSVGRVTKETQYF. CDR3 nucleotides: TGTGCCAGCAGCCTCTCTGTCGGTCGCGTAACAAAAGAGACCCAGTACTTC.

The chain couples TRBV7-2 to TRBJ1-2; D not certain. Germline V gene lookup returns CDR1 SGHTA and CDR2 FQGNSA. V lost 2 bases to trimming and J lost 3 bases, with 13 bases between them. This CDR3 spans 15 amino acids. CDR3 bases: TGTGCCAGCAGCTTAACCCAGGCTGCTTACTATGGCTACACCTTC. This gives the protein CASSLTQAAYYGYTF.

The genes are TRBV7-9 and TRBJ2-7, with 10 bases matching TRBD1. TRBJ2-1 matches the DNA end more closely, so the J call is doubtful. The CDR3 is 14 residues long. Germline assignment: CDR1 SEHNR and CDR2 FQNEAQ (reference sequence). In DNA form, the CDR3 reads TGTGCCAGCAGCTCGGGACAGGGGAAGAATGAGCAGTTCTTC. Encoded protein: CASSSGQGKNEQFF.

This clonotype was observed a few times. The CDR3 bases are TGTGCCAGCAGCTTACGGGGGACTAGCGGTACAGATACGCAGTATTTT. Protein sequence: CASSLRGTSGTDTQYF. The chain is built from TRBV7-2 and TRBJ2-3; TRBD2 matches at 11 bases. Looked up from germline, CDR1 is SGHTA and CDR2 is FQGNSA. The J segment lost 3 bases and the V segment lost 2 bases, leaving 4 bases of the junction unmatched. The CDR3 is made up of 16 amino acids.

The chain recombines TRBV20-1 with TRBJ1-2; D not certain. Trimming stripped 3 bases from V and 1 base from J, with 9 bases between. CDR1 and CDR2 (germline): DFQATT, SNEGSKA (reference sequence). The CDR3 contains 13 residues. CDR3 nucleotides: TGCAGTGCTAGGGGTGAAATTAACTATGGCTACACCTTC. Its protein is CSARGEINYGYTF.